This T cell receptor beta chain appears in the sequencing data of a study of cytomegalovirus exposure and HLA in healthy donors. This CDR3 has 13 amino acids. From germline, CDR1 is SGHNT and CDR2 YYREEE (reference sequence). Trimming left V 2 bases short and J 3 bases short, with 7 bases between. PCR used 60 Vbeta primers and 13 Jbeta primers. Generated by immunoSEQ multiplex PCR, the TCRdb table keeps only in-frame clones and is missing some. The sample has about 190,000 clones; roughly 88% are singletons. The sample consisted of PBMCs. The origin of this receptor is a boy aged 2-15 years in good health and CMV-seronegative. The chain carries TRBV5-4 and TRBJ2-3; no clear D. CDR3: CASSLEPTDTQYF. For the CDR3, the DNA is TGTGCCAGCAGCTTAGAGCCGACAGATACGCAGTATTTT.